This T cell receptor (beta chain) was documented in a study of blood T cells in healthy people across ages (dated by TCRdb to the mid-2010s). Broadly, across the study: In model experiments, template switching captured roughly one uniquely barcoded TCR beta cDNA molecule for every two T cells. Using the same blood draw, the study looked at two additional independent replicas of 1 million unique cDNA reads for two donors, one aged 18 to 30 and the other aged 80 or older. To track age-related changes in TCR beta repertoire diversity, the study relied on deep sequencing normalized with unique cDNA molecular identifiers. Donors of different ages were randomly distributed across sequencing lanes to avoid experimental bias. Four age groups were formed from the donors: young (average 16 years), middle-aged (around 39), aged (roughly 56) and long-lived (less than 85). Beyond this particular receptor, the publication reports: Compared with the aged group, the long-lived group had more naive CD4+ T cells, fewer expanded clones and increased TCR diversity, a pattern suggesting age selection. Because the CMV infection status of the donors was unknown, age-related changes in expanded clonotypes may potentially have been confounded. Estimates of total diversity based on one million sequenced T cells were considered lower bounds and underestimates. The percentage of naive T cells measured by flow cytometry correlated strongly with observed TCR beta diversity. Conclusive comparison of naive and antigen-experienced compartments was prevented by the profiling of bulk unsorted PBMCs. As age increased, observed TCR beta diversity per million T cells dropped in a roughly linear way, and a significant reduction was already evident by age around 41.

A note on this clonotype: Which antigen it targets is not known. Qualities for individual bases were not recorded, and no much larger clone is one base off.

Systemically healthy Caucasian individuals from Russia, 39 in total and aged roughly 6 to 100 years, were included as donors. Each donor gave about 9.8 milliliters of peripheral blood, drawn into EDTA-treated Vacutainer tubes. Ficoll-Paque density-gradient centrifugation was used to isolate PBMCs, with at least 6 million per sample. Total RNA, at least 6 micrograms per sample, was extracted from PBMCs with Trizol reagent. For every donor, an aliquot of PBMCs went through flow cytometry to measure the percentages of naive CD45RAhigh/CD27high T cells. The CDR3 runs 17 residues from the cysteine to the phenylalanine. Just CDR3 DNA is preserved here, 51 bases in frame from base 1. V has 6 bases trimmed and J has 3 bases trimmed; junction bases matching no gene number 13. To prepare the library, 5' RACE was applied. TCRdb names Illumina HiSeq 2500 as the instrument used. A second PCR of roughly 7 to 12 cycles was performed with a sample-barcoded 5' primer and a J-beta primer mix. A template-switch 5' adaptor carrying 12 random nucleotides introduced a unique molecular identifier onto each TCR beta cDNA molecule. At least 2.5 million CDR3-containing paired-end reads were obtained from each sample. First-strand cDNA was synthesized from all RNA with the Mint cDNA synthesis kit, primed by a TRBC-specific oligonucleotide. Following uracil-DNA glycosylase treatment, all cDNA underwent a first 18-cycle PCR with the universal primers M1SS and BC2_uni_R. The source study handled its data this way. Each sample was normalized by randomly selecting 1 million high-quality reads, each carrying a distinct molecular identifier. Instead of being binned into consensus sequences, reads with shared molecular identifiers were discarded. MiTCR, with a Q25 quality threshold and the strictest error-elimination algorithm, was used for CDR3 identification, clonotype clustering and error correction. A nonparametric unseen species model using Euler transformation provided a lower-bound estimate of total TCR beta diversity. The public reads were reprocessed in TCRdb via fastp at Q25 and MiXCR, keeping in-frame beta chains. Every CDR3 protein is listed once, alongside the most common genes and DNA of its rows. TCRdb assigned the V and J calls; the authors' analysis was not used. This sample lists about 1.8 million distinct CDR3 sequences; around 50% were detected once. The top ten hold 2.1% of the sample.

This clonotype was obtained from a woman aged 40 to 50 in good health. Source material: blood. The chain couples TRBV12-3 or TRBV12-4 to TRBJ2-1; 8 bases in the middle match TRBD1. The encoded CDR3 is CASRFQGARTSYNEQFF. The nucleotide sequence is given as TGTGCCAGCAGGTTCCAGGGGGCGCGAACCAGCTACAATGAGCAGTTCTTC.